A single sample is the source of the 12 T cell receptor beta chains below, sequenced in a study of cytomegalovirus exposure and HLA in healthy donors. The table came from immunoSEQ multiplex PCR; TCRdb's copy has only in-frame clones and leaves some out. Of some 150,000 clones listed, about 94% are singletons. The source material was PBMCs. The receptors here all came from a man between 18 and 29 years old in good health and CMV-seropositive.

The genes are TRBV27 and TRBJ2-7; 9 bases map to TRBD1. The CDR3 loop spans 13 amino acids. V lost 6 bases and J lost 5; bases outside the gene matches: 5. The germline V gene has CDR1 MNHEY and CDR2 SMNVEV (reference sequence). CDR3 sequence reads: CASRVGQGNEQYF. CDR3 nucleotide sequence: TGTGCCAGCAGGGTTGGACAGGGGAACGAGCAGTACTTC.

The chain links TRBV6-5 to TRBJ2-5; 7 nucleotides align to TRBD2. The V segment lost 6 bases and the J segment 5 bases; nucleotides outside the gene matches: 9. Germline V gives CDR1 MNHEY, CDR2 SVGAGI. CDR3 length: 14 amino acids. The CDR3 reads CASRGGTTGETQYF. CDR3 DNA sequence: TGTGCCAGCAGAGGCGGGACTACGGGGGAGACCCAGTACTTC.

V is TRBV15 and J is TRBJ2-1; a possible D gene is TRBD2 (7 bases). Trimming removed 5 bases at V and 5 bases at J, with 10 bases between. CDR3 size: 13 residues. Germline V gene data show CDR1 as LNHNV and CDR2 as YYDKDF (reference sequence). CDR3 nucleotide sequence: TGTGCCACCAGCGGGGGGGCTCACAATGAGCAGTTCTTC. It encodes CATSGGAHNEQFF.

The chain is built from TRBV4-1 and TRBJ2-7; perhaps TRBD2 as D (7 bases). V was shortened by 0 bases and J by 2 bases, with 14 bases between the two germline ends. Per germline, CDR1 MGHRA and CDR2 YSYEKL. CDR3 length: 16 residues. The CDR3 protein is CASSQEGGGSPYEQYF. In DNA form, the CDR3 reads TGCGCCAGCAGCCAAGAAGGGGGGGGCTCCCCCTACGAGCAGTACTTC.

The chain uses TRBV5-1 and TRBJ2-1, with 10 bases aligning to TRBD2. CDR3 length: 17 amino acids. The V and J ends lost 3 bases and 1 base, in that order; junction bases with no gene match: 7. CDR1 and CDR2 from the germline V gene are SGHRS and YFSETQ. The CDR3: CASSYQAGGPSYNEQFF. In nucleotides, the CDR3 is TGCGCCAGCAGCTACCAAGCGGGAGGGCCGTCCTACAATGAGCAGTTCTTC.

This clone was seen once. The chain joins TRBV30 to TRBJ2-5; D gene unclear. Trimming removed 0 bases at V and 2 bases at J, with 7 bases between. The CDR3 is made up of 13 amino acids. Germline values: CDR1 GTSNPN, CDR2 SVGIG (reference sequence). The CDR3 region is CAWSVRAQETQYF. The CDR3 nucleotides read TGTGCCTGGAGTGTAAGAGCTCAAGAGACCCAGTACTTC.

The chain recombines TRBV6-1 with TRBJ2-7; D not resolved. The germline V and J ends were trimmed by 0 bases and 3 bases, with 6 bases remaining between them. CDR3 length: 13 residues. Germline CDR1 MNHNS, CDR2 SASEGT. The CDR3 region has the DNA TGTGCCAGCAGTGAAGCTCGGGTCTACGAGCAGTACTTC. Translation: CASSEARVYEQYF.

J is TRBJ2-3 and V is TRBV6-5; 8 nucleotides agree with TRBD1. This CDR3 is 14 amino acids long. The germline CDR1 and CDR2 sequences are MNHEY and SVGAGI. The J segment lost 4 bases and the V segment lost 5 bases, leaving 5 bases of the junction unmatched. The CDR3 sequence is CASSRGQGSDTQYF. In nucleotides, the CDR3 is TGTGCCAGCAGTAGAGGACAGGGTTCAGATACGCAGTATTTT.

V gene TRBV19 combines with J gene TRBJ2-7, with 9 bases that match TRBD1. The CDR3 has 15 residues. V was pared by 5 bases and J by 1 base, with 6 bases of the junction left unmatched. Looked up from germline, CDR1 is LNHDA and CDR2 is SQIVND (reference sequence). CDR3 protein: CASSGQGQGSYEQYF. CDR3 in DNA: TGTGCCAGTAGTGGCCAGGGACAGGGATCCTACGAGCAGTACTTC.

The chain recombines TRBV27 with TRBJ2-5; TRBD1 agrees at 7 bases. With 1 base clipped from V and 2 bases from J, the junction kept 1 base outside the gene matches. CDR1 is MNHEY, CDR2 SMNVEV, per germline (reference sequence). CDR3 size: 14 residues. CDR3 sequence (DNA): TGTGCCAGCAGTTTATGGGACAGACAAGAGACCCAGTACTTC. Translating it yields CASSLWDRQETQYF.

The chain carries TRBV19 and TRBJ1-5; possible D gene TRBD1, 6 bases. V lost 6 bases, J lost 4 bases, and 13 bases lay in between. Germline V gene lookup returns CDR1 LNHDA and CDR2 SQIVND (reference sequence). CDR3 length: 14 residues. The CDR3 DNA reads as TGTGCCAGTAGAAGAGGGGGGGGGAATCAGCCCCAGCATTTT. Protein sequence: CASRRGGGNQPQHF. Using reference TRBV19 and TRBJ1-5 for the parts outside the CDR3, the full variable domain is DGGITQSPKYLFRKEGQNVTLSCEQNLNHDAMYWYRQDPGQGLRLIYYSQIVNDFQKGDIAEGYSVSREKKESFPLTVTSAQKNPTAFYLCASRRGGGNQPQHFGDGTRLSIL.

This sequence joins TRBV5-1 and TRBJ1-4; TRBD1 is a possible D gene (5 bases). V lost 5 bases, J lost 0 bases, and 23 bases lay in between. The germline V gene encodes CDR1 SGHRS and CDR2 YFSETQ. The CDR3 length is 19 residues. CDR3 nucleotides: TGCGCCAGCAGTCGGTCGGGAGACAGCAAGTTTCCAACTAATGAAAAACTGTTTTTT. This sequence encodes CASSRSGDSKFPTNEKLFF.